These 8 T cell receptor beta chains were all obtained from the same sample, sequenced in a study of graft-versus-host responses after intestinal transplantation. This table comes from immunoSEQ multiplex PCR, and its TCRdb copy is limited to in-frame clones, with some not included. The table lists some 39,000 clones, roughly 89% of them singletons. The material sequenced was PBMCs, taken almost 270 days after transplant. The receptor source for this set is a human patient who received an intestinal transplant, so some T cells may come from the graft donor.

V and J are TRBV4-1 and TRBJ1-1; maybe TRBD1 (5 bases). The length of the CDR3 is 15 residues. Germline values: CDR1 MGHRA, CDR2 YSYEKL. Trimming removed 1 base at V and 4 bases at J, with 13 bases between. CDR3 in DNA: TGCGCCAGCAGCCAAGCCCAGCAGGGTAGCACTGAAGCTTTCTTT. Translating gives CASSQAQQGSTEAFF.

V is TRBV5-4 and J is TRBJ2-3, with D hard to call. The CDR3 has 16 residues. V was cut by 5 bases and J by 0 bases, with 16 bases left in between. Germline assignment: CDR1 SGHNT and CDR2 YYREEE (reference sequence). The CDR3 loop reads CASRLTPLRSTDTQYF. For the CDR3, the DNA is TGTGCCAGCAGATTGACACCCTTGCGAAGCACAGATACGCAGTATTTT.

The CDR3 region has the DNA TGTGCCAGCAATTCGGGCAGTGTAAGCTCTGGGGCCAACGTCCTGACTTTC. Its translation is CASNSGSVSSGANVLTF. The chain combines TRBV2 with TRBJ2-6; D gene unclear. CDR1 is SNHLY, CDR2 FYNNEI, per germline. The CDR3 has 17 amino acids. V was clipped by 7 bases and J by 0 bases, with 16 bases between them.

The V and J genes are TRBV5-4 and TRBJ1-2; the match to TRBD1 covers 8 bases. V lost 4 bases and J lost 1; bases outside the gene matches: 15. In germline, CDR1 is SGHNT, CDR2 YYREEE (reference sequence). The CDR3 totals 18 residues. Here the CDR3 reads CASSTRGQGPLRNYGYTF. The CDR3 region has the DNA TGTGCCAGCAGCACCAGGGGGCAGGGACCCCTTCGTAACTATGGCTACACCTTC. Combining the CDR3 with reference TRBV5-4 and TRBJ1-2 gives the whole variable domain ETGVTQSPTHLIKTRGQQVTLRCSSQSGHNTVSWYQQALGQGPQFIFQYYREEENGRGNFPPRFSGLQFPNYSSELNVNALELDDSALYLCASSTRGQGPLRNYGYTFGSGTRLTVV.

V usage is TRBV6-5 and J usage is TRBJ1-5, with 7 positions matching TRBD1. The germline V gene encodes CDR1 MNHEY and CDR2 SVGAGI. V dropped 6 bases and J dropped 6; count of bases not matched to a gene: 8. The CDR3 contains 14 residues. The CDR3 region has the DNA TGTGCCAGCAGCCGACAGGGTGGGATTCAGCCCCAGCATTTT. Protein product: CASSRQGGIQPQHF.

The chain is built from TRBV4-1 and TRBJ2-5; 9 bases fit TRBD2. The J call may be incorrect, as the DNA end agrees better with TRBJ2-7. The CDR3 consists of 17 residues. The germline V gene has CDR1 MGHRA and CDR2 YSYEKL. The CDR3 nucleotides are TGCGCCAGCAGCCAAGAAGAGGGTGCGGGGGGGTTCTACGAGCAGTACTTC. Translated: CASSQEEGAGGFYEQYF.

This clone was detected once. The chain has TRBV7-9 and TRBJ2-3; perhaps TRBD2 as D (5 bases). Deletions cut 5 bases from V and 1 base from J, with 16 bases between. CDR3 length: 16 residues. Germline-derived CDR1 and CDR2 are SEHNR and FQNEAQ (reference sequence). As DNA, the CDR3 is TGTGCCAGCAGCCTCTTTGGGGAGCTCGGCACAGATACGCAGTATTTT. It specifies CASSLFGELGTDTQYF.

The CDR3 reads CASSDTSGATDTQYF. DNA of the CDR3: TGTGCCAGCAGCGACACTAGCGGGGCCACAGATACGCAGTATTTT. This sequence joins TRBV2 and TRBJ2-3; 10 nucleotides agree with TRBD2. V trimming: 6 bases; J trimming: 2 bases; junction bases outside the gene matches: 5. There are 15 residues in the CDR3. Germline V gene lookup returns CDR1 SNHLY and CDR2 FYNNEI.